The present T cell receptor (beta chain) was sequenced within a study of T cell repertoires in cytomegalovirus infection. TCRdb ran MiXCR on the reads and lists one entry per CDR3 protein. The sample consists of roughly 860,000 distinct CDR3 sequences, over 25% of them appearing once. Comments on this clonotype: No antigen is known for it. The junction does not match germline at one end; this may be a read error.

Findings of the study overall: The response measured ex vivo was dominated by TCR beta clonotypes (HLA-C-restricted and CMV-specific).

Sequenced here: cultured CD8+ T cells from PBMCs, sampled from culture after CMV antigen stimulation. The receptor was isolated from a human donor in good health (CMV status not recorded). Some clones in this sample may be carry-over from other donors' samples.

The CDR3 spells CVSSPSYEQYF. The CDR3 DNA reads TGTGTCAGCAGCCCAAGCTACGAGCAGTACTTC. This rearrangement joins TRBV7-9 to TRBJ2-7; no reliable D call. The CDR3 spans 11 residues. CDR1 is SEHNR, CDR2 FQNEAQ, per germline (reference sequence).